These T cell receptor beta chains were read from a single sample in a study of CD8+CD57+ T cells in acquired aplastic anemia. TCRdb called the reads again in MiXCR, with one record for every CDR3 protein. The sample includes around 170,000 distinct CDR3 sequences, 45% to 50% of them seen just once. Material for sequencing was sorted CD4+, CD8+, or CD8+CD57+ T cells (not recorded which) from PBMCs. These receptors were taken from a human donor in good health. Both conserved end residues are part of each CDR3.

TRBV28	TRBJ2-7	CASSAAGTSSYEQYF
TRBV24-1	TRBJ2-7	CATSDSGTGAEEQYF
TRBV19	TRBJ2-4	CARGGSGDVDIQYF
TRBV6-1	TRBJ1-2	CASSAYQGPYGYTF
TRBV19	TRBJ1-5	CASSPIDRGDQPQHF
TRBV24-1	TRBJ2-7	CATSDTGTGTYEQYF
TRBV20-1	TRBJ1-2	CSASRTGYLTRANYGYTF
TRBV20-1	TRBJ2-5	CSAPRFLSAGGLETQYF
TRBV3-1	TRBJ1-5	CASSQAVNQPQHF
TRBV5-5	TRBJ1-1	CASSSEGTEAFF
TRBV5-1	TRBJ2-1	CASSSGQGAGNEQFF
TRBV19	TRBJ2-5	CASTIQEVETQYF
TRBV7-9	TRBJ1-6	CASSYQGDSPLHF
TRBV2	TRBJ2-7	CASAGRSYEQYF
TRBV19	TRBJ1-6	CASSREVPNSPLHF
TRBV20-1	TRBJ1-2	CSARARTNANYGYTF
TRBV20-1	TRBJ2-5	CSARGGRETQYF
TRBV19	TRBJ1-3	CASTDLYTIYF
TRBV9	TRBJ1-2	CASSPGQGVDYGYTF
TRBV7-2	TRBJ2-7	CASRETDTQYF
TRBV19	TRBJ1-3	CASSISVSISGNTIYF
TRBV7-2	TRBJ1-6	CASSGTSYNSPLHF
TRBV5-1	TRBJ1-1	CASSFEMNTEAFF
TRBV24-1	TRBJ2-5	CATSDSGRNQETQYF
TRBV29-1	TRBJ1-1	CSVEGRANTEAFF
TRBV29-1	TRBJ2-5	CSGLEQETQYF
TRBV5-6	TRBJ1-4	CASSLWDEKLFF
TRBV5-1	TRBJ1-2	CASSSDILGYTF
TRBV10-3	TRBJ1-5	CATSDLGTGIGNQPQHF
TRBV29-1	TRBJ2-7	CSAVGMVGRAGYEQYF
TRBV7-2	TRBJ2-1	CASSLTRYNEQFF
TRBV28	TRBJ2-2	CATTNTNTGELFF
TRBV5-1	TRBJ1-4	CASSWGTKGEKLLF
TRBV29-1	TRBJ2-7	CSVGTSGVSYEQYF
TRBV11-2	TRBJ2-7	CASTRGTGTYEQYF
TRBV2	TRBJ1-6	CATPGTENSPLHF